This T cell receptor beta chain emerged from a study of identical twins' blood T cells (dated by TCRdb to the early 2010s). Regarding the complete study: Around 50 million Illumina reads were obtained across around twelve libraries, of which six were alpha-chain libraries and six were beta-chain libraries. To assess how genetics influences repertoire formation, the study used next-generation sequencing to compare the TCR alpha and beta chain repertoires of three pairs of monozygous twins.

Donors were six healthy women forming three monozygous twin pairs. All three twin pairs had been raised together and were thought likely to have encountered the same vaccines and infectious agents. TCR cDNA libraries were prepared from RNA that was isolated from peripheral blood mononuclear cells. From its cysteine to its phenylalanine, the CDR3 spans 14 amino acids. The entry retains the CDR3 DNA only, 42 bases that are in frame from base 1. Trimming at the junction amounts to 6 bases on V and 0 bases on J, and the germline ends lie 12 bases apart. The germline V gene (reference sequence) specifies PRHDT as CDR1 and FYEKMQ as CDR2. This clonotype has more than one count but fewer than ten. Its recognized antigen is unknown. No much larger clone is present one base from it, and per-base qualities are unavailable. Libraries were prepared through 5' RACE. Data came from an Illumina Genome Analyzer IIx. To prepare the RNA-based TCR cDNA libraries, a previously described protocol was followed, with several modifications. To prevent cross-contamination, barcodes specific to each sample were added to both ends of every TCR cDNA library during cDNA synthesis and amplification. The authors processed their data as follows. Between about 95,000 and nearly 500,000 clonotypes were identified per individual, with about 2.2 to 3.6 million CDR3-containing reads per library. Reads with improper barcode index combinations were discarded, and clonesets were then built for each library with the MiTCR software. During the assembly of CDR3 clonotypes by MiTCR, low-quality reads were filtered or rescued and PCR and sequencing errors were corrected. Artificial out-of-frame clonotypes were removed by being mapped to in-frame sequences, with one indel in the CDR3 allowed. V and J gene usage similarity between donors was measured as Jensen-Shannon divergence divided by mean entropy. TCRdb reprocessing: public reads trimmed at Q25 with fastp, clones called with MiXCR, in-frame beta chains kept. Each CDR3 protein appears once, grouped with its most common genes and DNA. TCRdb's processing, not the authors', yielded these V and J calls. This sample is represented by around 380,000 distinct CDR3 sequences; 25% to 35% of them were singletons. About 6% of the sample lies in the top ten.

What the study reported, not specific to this receptor: The number of shared CDR3 clonotypes between two donors was mainly determined by the product of their cloneset sizes, and twins did not clearly deviate from this trend. Validation by independent studies was stated to be required for the proposed role of the TCRalpha J segment in MHC recognition during thymic selection. Among the most abundant TCRbeta clonotypes, every donor shared more CDR3 sequences with her own twin than with unrelated donors. Twin pairs were reported to be markedly more alike in V gene usage than unrelated donors were, even when looking at non-selected out-of-frame TCRbeta clonotypes. Because the twins were reared together, environmental influences could not be ruled out as the explanation for twin similarity.

Recombination connected TRBV13 to TRBJ2-7, with the D gene not clear enough to name. The source of this sequence is a woman aged 18 to 55 in good health. Material for sequencing was PBMCs. The DNA sequence is TGTGCCAGCAGTCTGAGTCGTAACTCCTACGAGCAGTACTTC. This sequence encodes CASSLSRNSYEQYF.